These 5 T cell receptor beta chains originate from one sample sequenced in a study of vaccination and CD4 T cells after COVID-19. CD4+ T cells that had been cultured provided DNA sequenced with the Oncomine TCR Beta short-read assay. TCRdb itself ran the PCR reads through MiXCR, one entry per CDR3 protein. The table has about 7,600 distinct CDR3 sequences, about half seen once. Described treatment: roughly ten-day PBMC culture with coronavirus spike peptide pools or control peptides (ViraFEST assay). It was before the COVID-19 pandemic (2011-2018) that the unexposed donor's CD4+ T cells were collected. Antigens of these TCRs are unknown. Specimen: CD4+ T cells from blood, cultured in vitro. The source of these receptors is a human donor in good health.

The chain has TRBV7-9 and TRBJ2-6, with D unresolved. Germline V gene lookup returns CDR1 SEHNR and CDR2 FQNEAQ (reference sequence). Between the trimmed V and J ends, which lost 5 bases and 8 bases, there was a span of 10 bases. This CDR3 spans 13 amino acids. The CDR3 sequence is CASSQWGTNVLTF. The CDR3, as DNA: TGTGCCAGCAGCCAGTGGGGTACCAACGTCCTGACTTTC.

The chain joins TRBV6-5 to TRBJ2-1; D remains ambiguous. CDR3 length: 13 amino acids. Germline CDR1 reads MNHEY; CDR2 reads SVGAGI. The V end lost 2 bases, the J end lost 8 bases, and 10 bases lay between the germline ends. Here the CDR3 DNA reads TGTGCCAGCAGTTACGCTAGAAAGGATGAGCAGTTCTTC. Its translation is CASSYARKDEQFF.

The chain uses TRBV7-9 and TRBJ2-5, with D possibly being TRBD1 (6 bases). CDR3 length: 14 amino acids. The germline V gene encodes CDR1 SEHNR and CDR2 FQNEAQ (reference sequence). Trimming left V 5 bases short and J 1 base short, with 11 bases between. DNA for the CDR3: TGTGCCAGCAGCCTAGGGGGAATCCAAGAGACCCAGTACTTC. Residues: CASSLGGIQETQYF.

The rearrangement joins TRBV19 to TRBJ1-2; TRBD1 aligns across 10 bases. Germline-derived CDR1 and CDR2 are LNHDA and SQIVND (reference sequence). The CDR3 extends over 16 amino acids. The V and J ends lost 6 bases and 11 bases, in that order; junction bases with no gene match: 18. The CDR3 region is CASRAQTGQGMSGYTF. The CDR3 DNA follows: TGTGCCAGTAGGGCCCAAACGGGACAGGGGATGTCTGGGTACACCTTC.

The chain recombines TRBV5-6 with TRBJ2-7; D is ambiguous. Germline CDR1 SGHDT, CDR2 YYEEEE. V was cut by 4 bases and J by 7 bases, with 9 bases left in between. This CDR3 is 11 amino acids long. The DNA for the CDR3 is TGTGCCAGCAGCGCTGAGCTTGAGCAGTACTTC. Encoded protein: CASSAELEQYF.